These T cell receptor beta chains were read from a single sample in a study of cytomegalovirus exposure and HLA in healthy donors. Clones were read by immunoSEQ multiplex PCR, and TCRdb kept only the in-frame ones, dropping some. The sample table includes 170,000 or so clones. Sequencing input: PBMCs. The receptors were sampled from a man aged 25-45 years in good health and CMV-seronegative. Both conserved end residues are part of each CDR3. The D gene is left open where the match is weak.

CDR3 DNA,CDR3 protein,CDR3 length,V gene,J gene,D gene
TGTGCCAGCAGCAAAAACGCACTAGCGGGCCAACCCGATGAGCAGTTCTTC,CASSKNALAGQPDEQFF,17,TRBV7-3,TRBJ2-1,TRBD2
TGTGCCAGCAGCTCGCAGGGGGTTAGGGAGACCCAGTACTTC,CASSSQGVRETQYF,14,TRBV5-4,TRBJ2-5,TRBD1
TGTGCCAGCAGCAAAGTCGCTAGCCCGTCCGATCAAGAGACCCAGTACTTC,CASSKVASPSDQETQYF,17,TRBV21-1,TRBJ2-5,.
TGTGCCAGCCCCACCGGGGGTTACGAGCAGTACTTC,CASPTGGYEQYF,12,TRBV21-1,TRBJ2-7,.
TGTGCCAGCAGCTTAATGAGGTTGGAGACCCAGTACTTC,CASSLMRLETQYF,13,TRBV11-1,TRBJ2-5,.
TGCGCCAGCCGACAGGGGGCAAATAGCAATCAGCCCCAGCATTTT,CASRQGANSNQPQHF,15,TRBV5-1,TRBJ1-5,TRBD1
TGTGCCAGCAGCACTCTCTACGAGCAGTACTTC,CASSTLYEQYF,11,TRBV5-6,TRBJ2-7,.
TGTGCCATCAGTGAGGAGAGTTCCACCTACAATGAGCAGTTCTTC,CAISEESSTYNEQFF,15,TRBV10-3,TRBJ2-1,.
TGTGCCAGCAGCGAGGGACTAGCGGGAGGCCCACCCTCCTACGAGCAGTACTTC,CASSEGLAGGPPSYEQYF,18,TRBV5-5,TRBJ2-7,TRBD2
TGTGCCACCAGCAGTAAGCTAGCGGGAGGGCGGAACAATGAGCAGTTCTTC,CATSSKLAGGRNNEQFF,17,TRBV15,TRBJ2-1,TRBD2
TGTGCCAGCAGCCAGGGACTAGCAGGGGAGACCCAGTACTTC,CASSQGLAGETQYF,14,TRBV7-9,TRBJ2-5,TRBD2
TGCGCCAGCAGACTAGCGGGAGCCTCTAGCACAGATACGCAGTATTTT,CASRLAGASSTDTQYF,16,TRBV5-1,TRBJ2-3,TRBD2
TGTGCCAGCAGCTTAGTAGACAGGGAGAAGTTCTTC,CASSLVDREKFF,12,TRBV7-9,TRBJ2-1,TRBD1
TGTGCCAGCAGTGAACCAACAGGGGTAGGGGGCTACACCTTC,CASSEPTGVGGYTF,14,TRBV2,TRBJ1-2,TRBD1
TGTGCCAGCAGTTACGCGACTAGCGGGATAAGAGATACGCAGTATTTT,CASSYATSGIRDTQYF,16,TRBV6-5,TRBJ2-3,TRBD2
TGTGCCAGCAGTTACTCGGGCGGGGAGGGAAATGAGCAGTTCTTC,CASSYSGGEGNEQFF,15,TRBV6-5,TRBJ2-1,TRBD2
TGTGCCAGCAGCATCCAGGGTTCCGGGGAGCTGTTTTTT,CASSIQGSGELFF,13,TRBV7-3,TRBJ2-2,.
TGCGCCAGCAGTGAGTCCCGGACTAGAGATGAGCAGTTCTTC,CASSESRTRDEQFF,14,TRBV10-2,TRBJ2-1,TRBD2
TGTGCCAGCAGCGACTCACCAGACACCGGGGAGCTGTTTTTT,CASSDSPDTGELFF,14,TRBV6-1,TRBJ2-2,.
TGCGCCAGCAGCTTTAGCGGGAGGGGGACAGATACGCAGTATTTT,CASSFSGRGTDTQYF,15,TRBV5-1,TRBJ2-3,TRBD2
TGTGCCAGCAGCTTACCCGGGACTAGTCAAGAGACCCAGTACTTC,CASSLPGTSQETQYF,15,TRBV5-6,TRBJ2-5,TRBD2
TGTGCCAGCAGCCCAGGCGTACGGCAAGAGACCCAGTACTTC,CASSPGVRQETQYF,14,TRBV5-5,TRBJ2-5,.
TGCGCCAGCAGCCTTCCGGGGGGGGAGGGAAAGACCCAGTACTTC,CASSLPGGEGKTQYF,15,TRBV4-1,TRBJ2-5,TRBD2
TGTGCCAGCAGCCAGGGATCCGGACAGCTCTACGAGCAGTACTTC,CASSQGSGQLYEQYF,15,TRBV4-2,TRBJ2-7,.
TGCGCCAGCAGCTTGGTAGGGGAAGCTAACTATGGCTACACCTTC,CASSLVGEANYGYTF,15,TRBV5-1,TRBJ1-2,.
TGTGCCAGCAGCCCACGGACAGGGCGTGACACTGAAGCTTTCTTT,CASSPRTGRDTEAFF,15,TRBV7-9,TRBJ1-1,TRBD1
TGTGCCAGCTCACCAGCCTTACAGGGTGTCACTGAAGCTTTCTTT,CASSPALQGVTEAFF,15,TRBV18,TRBJ1-1,.
TGTGCCAGCAGTCGCATAGGGGGAACGCAAGAGACCCAGTACTTC,CASSRIGGTQETQYF,15,TRBV6-1,TRBJ2-5,.
TGTGCCAGCAGCCAGCTTACAGGGGCCGCTTCGTATCCCCAGCATTTT,CASSQLTGAASYPQHF,16,TRBV16,TRBJ1-5,TRBD1
TGTGCCAGCAATACGGGACAGAGCAATGAGCAGTTCTTC,CASNTGQSNEQFF,13,TRBV27,TRBJ2-1,TRBD1
TGTGCCAGTAGTATATGGCAGACTTTCAACTACAATGAGCAGTTCTTC,CASSIWQTFNYNEQFF,16,TRBV19,TRBJ2-1,.
TGTGCCAGCAGACAACCCAAGAATATCAGGGAGGCCACTGAAGCTTTCTTT,CASRQPKNIREATEAFF,17,TRBV28,TRBJ1-1,.
TGTGCCAGCAGCCCCCGACTTGAGCAGTTCTTC,CASSPRLEQFF,11,TRBV5-8,TRBJ2-1,.
TGTGCCAGCAGCGCGGGACAGGGTAAAGGGAACACCGGGGAGCTGTTTTTT,CASSAGQGKGNTGELFF,17,TRBV9,TRBJ2-2,TRBD1
TGCGCCAGCAGCTTGGGGGGGGGCCGCACAGATACGCAGTATTTT,CASSLGGGRTDTQYF,15,TRBV5-1,TRBJ2-3,.